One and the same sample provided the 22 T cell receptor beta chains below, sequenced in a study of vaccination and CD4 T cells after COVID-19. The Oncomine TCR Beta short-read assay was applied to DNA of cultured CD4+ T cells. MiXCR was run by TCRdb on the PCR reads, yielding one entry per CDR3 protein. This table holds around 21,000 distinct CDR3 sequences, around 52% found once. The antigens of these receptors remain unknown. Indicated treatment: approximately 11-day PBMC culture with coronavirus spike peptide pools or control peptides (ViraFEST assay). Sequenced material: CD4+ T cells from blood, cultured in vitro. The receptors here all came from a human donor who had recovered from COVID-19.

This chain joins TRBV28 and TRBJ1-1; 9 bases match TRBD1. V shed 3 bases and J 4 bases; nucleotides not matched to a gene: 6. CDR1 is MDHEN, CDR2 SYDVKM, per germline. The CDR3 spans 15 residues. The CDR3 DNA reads TGTGCCAGCAGTTTCTTGGACAGGGGAGGCACTGAAGCTTTCTTT. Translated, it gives CASSFLDRGGTEAFF.

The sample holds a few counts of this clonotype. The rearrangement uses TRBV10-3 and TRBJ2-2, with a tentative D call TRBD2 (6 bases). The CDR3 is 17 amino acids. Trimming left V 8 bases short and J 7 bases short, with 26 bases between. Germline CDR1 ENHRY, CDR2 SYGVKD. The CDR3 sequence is CAIGPAGLRLEGGELFF. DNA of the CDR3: TGTGCCATCGGCCCTGCGGGACTCCGGCTGGAGGGCGGGGAGCTGTTTTTT.

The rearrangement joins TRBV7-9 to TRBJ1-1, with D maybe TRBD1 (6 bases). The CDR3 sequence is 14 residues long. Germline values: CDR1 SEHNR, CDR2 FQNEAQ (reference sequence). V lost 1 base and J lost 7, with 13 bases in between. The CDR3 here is CASSLVGGQNEAFF. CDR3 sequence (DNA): TGTGCCAGCAGCTTAGTTGGGGGGCAGAATGAAGCTTTCTTT.

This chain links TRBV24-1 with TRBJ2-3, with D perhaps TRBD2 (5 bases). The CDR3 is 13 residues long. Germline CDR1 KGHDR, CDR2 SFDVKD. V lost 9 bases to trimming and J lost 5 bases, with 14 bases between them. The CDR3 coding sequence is TGTGCCACCTGCCCCCGGGGAGTAGATACGCAGTATTTT. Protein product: CATCPRGVDTQYF.

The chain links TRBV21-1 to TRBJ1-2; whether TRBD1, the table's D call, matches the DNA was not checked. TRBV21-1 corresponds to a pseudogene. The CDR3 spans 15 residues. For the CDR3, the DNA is TGTGCCAGCAGCAAACCTACATTAGGGGGGCCTGGCTACACCTTC. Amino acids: CASSKPTLGGPGYTF.

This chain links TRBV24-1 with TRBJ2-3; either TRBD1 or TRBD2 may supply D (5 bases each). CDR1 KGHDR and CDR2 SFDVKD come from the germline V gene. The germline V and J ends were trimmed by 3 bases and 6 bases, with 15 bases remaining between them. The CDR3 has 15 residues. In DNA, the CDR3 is TGTGCCACCAGTGATGGGACCGGACCCTGGGATACGCAGTATTTT. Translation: CATSDGTGPWDTQYF.

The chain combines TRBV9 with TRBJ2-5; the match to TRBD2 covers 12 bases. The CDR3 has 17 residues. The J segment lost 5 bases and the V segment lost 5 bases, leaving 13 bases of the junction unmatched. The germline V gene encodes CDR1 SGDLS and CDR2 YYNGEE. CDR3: CASSGYGTSGLGETQYF. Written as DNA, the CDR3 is TGTGCCAGCAGTGGATACGGGACTAGCGGGCTCGGGGAGACCCAGTACTTC.

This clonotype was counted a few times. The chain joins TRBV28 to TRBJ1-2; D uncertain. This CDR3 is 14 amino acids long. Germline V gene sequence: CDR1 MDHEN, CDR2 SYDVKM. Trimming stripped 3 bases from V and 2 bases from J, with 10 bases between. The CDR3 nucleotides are TGTGCCAGCAGTTTGGGAGGCCAAAACTATGGCTACACCTTC. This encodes CASSLGGQNYGYTF.

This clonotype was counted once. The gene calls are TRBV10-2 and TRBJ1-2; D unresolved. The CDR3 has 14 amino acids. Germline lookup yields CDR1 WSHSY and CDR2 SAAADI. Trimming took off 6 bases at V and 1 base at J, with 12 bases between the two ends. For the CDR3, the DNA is TGCGCCAGCAGGGGAACCGGACTTAACTATGGCTACACCTTC. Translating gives CASRGTGLNYGYTF.

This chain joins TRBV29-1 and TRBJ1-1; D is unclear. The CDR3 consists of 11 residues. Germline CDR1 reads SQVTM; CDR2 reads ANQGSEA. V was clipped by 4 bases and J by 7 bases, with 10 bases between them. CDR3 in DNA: TGCAGCGTTGTCCCAGTTGATGAAGCTTTCTTT. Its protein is CSVVPVDEAFF.

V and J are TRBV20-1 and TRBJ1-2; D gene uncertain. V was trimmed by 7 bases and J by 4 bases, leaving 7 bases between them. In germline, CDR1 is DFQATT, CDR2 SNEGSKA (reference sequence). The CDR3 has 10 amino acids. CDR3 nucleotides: TGCAGTGTCCGGGGCTATGGCTACACCTTC. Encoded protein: CSVRGYGYTF.

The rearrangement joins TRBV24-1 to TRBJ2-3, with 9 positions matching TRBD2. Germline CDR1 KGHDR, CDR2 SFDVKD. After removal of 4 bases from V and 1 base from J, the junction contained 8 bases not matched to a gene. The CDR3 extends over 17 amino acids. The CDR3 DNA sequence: TGTGCCACCAGTGACCCTAGCGGGAAAGTTCGCACAGATACGCAGTATTTT. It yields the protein CATSDPSGKVRTDTQYF.

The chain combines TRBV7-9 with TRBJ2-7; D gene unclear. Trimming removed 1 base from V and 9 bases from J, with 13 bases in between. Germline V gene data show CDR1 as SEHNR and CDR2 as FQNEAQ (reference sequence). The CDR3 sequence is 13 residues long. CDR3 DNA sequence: TGTGCCAGCAGCTTAGATCGGATAGATGCGCAGTACTTC. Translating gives CASSLDRIDAQYF.

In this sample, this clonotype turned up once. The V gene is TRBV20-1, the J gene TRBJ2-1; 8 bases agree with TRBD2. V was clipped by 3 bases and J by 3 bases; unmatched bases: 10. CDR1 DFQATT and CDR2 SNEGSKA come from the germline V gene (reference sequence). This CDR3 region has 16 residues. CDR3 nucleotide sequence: TGCAGTGCTAGTTCGCCTGTGGCGGGGGGCTACAATGAGCAGTTCTTC. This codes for CSASSPVAGGYNEQFF.

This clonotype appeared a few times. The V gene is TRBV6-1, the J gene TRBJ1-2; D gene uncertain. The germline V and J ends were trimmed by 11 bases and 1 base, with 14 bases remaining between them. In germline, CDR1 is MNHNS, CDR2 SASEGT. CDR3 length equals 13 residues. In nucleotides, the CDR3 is TGTGCCTCTTTCCAGACGCTTAACTATGGCTACACCTTC. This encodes CASFQTLNYGYTF.

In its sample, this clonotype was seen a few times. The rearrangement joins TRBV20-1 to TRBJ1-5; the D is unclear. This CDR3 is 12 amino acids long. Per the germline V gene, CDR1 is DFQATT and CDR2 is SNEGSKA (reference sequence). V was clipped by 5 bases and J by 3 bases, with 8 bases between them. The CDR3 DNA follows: TGCAGTGCTCGGGGATCCAATCAGCCCCAGCATTTT. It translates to CSARGSNQPQHF.

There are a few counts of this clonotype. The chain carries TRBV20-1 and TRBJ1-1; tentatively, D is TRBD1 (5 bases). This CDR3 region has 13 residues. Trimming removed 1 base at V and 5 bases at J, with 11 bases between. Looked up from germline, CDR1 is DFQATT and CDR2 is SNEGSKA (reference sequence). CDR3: CSARGSGRTEAFF. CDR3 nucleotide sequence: TGCAGTGCTAGAGGGTCGGGGCGGACTGAAGCTTTCTTT.

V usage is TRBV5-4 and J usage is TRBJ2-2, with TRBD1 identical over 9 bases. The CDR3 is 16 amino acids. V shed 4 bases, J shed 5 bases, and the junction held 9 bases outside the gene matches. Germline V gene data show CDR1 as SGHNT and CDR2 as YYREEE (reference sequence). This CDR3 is CASSLLTGGNTGELFF. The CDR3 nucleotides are TGTGCCAGCAGCCTCCTGACAGGGGGTAATACCGGGGAGCTGTTTTTT.

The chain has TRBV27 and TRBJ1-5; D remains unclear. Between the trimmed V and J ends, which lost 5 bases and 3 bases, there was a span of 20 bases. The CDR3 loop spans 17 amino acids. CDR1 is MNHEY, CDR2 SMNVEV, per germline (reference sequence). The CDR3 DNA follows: TGTGCCAGCAGTCCCAATGGCGTGACGACGAACAATCAGCCCCAGCATTTT. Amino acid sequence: CASSPNGVTTNNQPQHF.

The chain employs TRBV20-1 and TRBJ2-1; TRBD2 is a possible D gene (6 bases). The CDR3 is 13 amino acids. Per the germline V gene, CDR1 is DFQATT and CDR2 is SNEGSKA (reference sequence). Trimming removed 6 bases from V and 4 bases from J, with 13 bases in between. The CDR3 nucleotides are TGCAGTGCCAGGGAGGTAGGGTACAATGAGCAGTTCTTC. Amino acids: CSAREVGYNEQFF.

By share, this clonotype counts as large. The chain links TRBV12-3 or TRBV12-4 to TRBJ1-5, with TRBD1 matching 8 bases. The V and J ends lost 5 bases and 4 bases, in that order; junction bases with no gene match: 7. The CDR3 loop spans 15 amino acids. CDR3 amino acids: CASSAGTGNNQPQHF. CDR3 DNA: TGTGCCAGCAGTGCCGGGACAGGCAATAATCAGCCCCAGCATTTT.

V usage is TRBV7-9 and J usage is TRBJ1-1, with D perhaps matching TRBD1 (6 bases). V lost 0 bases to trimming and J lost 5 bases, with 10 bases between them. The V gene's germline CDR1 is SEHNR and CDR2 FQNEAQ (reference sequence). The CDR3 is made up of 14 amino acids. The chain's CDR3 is CASSLASGETEAFF. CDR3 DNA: TGTGCCAGCAGCTTAGCGTCAGGGGAAACTGAAGCTTTCTTT.